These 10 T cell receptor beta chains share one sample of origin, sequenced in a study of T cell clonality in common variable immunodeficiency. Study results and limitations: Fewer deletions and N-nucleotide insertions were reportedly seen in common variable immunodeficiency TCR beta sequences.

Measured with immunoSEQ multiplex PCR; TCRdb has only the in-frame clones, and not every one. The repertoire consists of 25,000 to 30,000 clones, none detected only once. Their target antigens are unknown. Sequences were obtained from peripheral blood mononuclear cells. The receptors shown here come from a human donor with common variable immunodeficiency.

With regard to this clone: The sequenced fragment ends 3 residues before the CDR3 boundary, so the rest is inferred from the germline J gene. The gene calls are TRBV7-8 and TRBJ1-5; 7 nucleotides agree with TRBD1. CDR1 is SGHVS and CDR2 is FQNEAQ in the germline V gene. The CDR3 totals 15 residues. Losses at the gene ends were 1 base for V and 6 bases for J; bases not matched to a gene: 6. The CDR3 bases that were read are TGTGCCAGCAGCTTAGTAGGACAGGAGGGTCAGCCC. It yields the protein CASSLVGQEGQP. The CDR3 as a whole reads CASSLVGQEGQPQHF.

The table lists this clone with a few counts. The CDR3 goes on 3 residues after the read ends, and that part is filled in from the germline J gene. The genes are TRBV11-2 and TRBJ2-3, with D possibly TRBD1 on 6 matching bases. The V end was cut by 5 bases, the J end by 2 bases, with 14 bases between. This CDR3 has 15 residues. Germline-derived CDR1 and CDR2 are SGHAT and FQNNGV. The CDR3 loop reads CASSPGQKNTDTQYF. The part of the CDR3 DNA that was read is TGTGCCAGCAGCCCCGGACAGAAAAACACAGATACG.

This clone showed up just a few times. Incomplete CDR3 DNA: TGTGCCAGTAGTATGTACCCGACAGGGGAATATGGCACTGAA. The encoded protein is CASSMYPTGEYGTE. The complete CDR3 protein is CASSMYPTGEYGTEAFF. The chain has TRBV19 and TRBJ1-1; 8 bases fit TRBD1. The sequenced fragment ends 3 residues before the CDR3 boundary, so the rest is inferred from the germline J gene. This CDR3 region has 17 residues. CDR1 and CDR2 (germline): LNHDA, SQIVND (reference sequence). V dropped 3 bases and J dropped 4; count of bases not matched to a gene: 13.

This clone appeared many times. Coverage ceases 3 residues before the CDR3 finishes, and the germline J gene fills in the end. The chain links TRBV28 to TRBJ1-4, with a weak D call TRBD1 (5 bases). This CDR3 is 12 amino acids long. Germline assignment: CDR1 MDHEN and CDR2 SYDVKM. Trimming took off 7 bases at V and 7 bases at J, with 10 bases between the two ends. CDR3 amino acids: CASNGGGEKLFF. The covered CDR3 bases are TGTGCCAGCAATGGGGGGGGTGAAAAA.

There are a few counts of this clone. The sequenced part of the CDR3 DNA is TGTGCCAGTAGTACGACTCGTTCTGCCTACGAG. Amino acids: CASSTTRSAYE. The entire CDR3 protein is CASSTTRSAYEQYF. The genes are TRBV19 and TRBJ2-7; D remains ambiguous. The CDR3 end lies 3 residues beyond the end of the read and is filled in from the germline J gene. This CDR3 comprises 14 residues. V dropped 4 bases and J dropped 2 bases, with 12 bases sitting between them. The germline V gene encodes CDR1 LNHDA and CDR2 SQIVND (reference sequence).

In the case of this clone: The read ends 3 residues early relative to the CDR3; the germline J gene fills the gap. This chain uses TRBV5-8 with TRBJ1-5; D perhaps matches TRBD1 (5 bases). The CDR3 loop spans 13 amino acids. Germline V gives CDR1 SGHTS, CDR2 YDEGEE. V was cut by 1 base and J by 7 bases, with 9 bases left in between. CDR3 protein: CASSLLQGQPQHF. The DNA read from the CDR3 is TGTGCCAGCAGCTTGCTCCAGGGACAGCCC.

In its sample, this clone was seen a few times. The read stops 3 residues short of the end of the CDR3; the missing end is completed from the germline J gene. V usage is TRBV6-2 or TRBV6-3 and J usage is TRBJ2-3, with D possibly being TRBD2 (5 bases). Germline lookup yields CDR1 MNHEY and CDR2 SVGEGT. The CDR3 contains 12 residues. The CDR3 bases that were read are TGTGCCAGCAGTCCCCACCGGACTGCG. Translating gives CASSPHRTA. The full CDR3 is CASSPHRTAQYF.

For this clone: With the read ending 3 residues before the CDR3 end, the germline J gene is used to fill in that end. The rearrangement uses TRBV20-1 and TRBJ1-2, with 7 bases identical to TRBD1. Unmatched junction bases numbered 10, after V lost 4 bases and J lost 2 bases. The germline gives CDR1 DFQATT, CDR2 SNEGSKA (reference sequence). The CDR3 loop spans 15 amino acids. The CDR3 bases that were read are TGCAGTGCTAAGAAACCGGGACAGCGAAACTATGGC. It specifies CSAKKPGQRNYG. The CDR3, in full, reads CSAKKPGQRNYGYTF.

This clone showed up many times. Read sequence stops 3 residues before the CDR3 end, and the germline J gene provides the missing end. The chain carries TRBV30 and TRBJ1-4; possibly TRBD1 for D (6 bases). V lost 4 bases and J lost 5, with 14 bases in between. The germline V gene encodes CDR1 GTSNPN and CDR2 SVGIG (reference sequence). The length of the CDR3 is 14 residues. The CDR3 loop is CAWNVWGRNEKLFF. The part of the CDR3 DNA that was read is TGTGCCTGGAACGTTTGGGGGCGGAATGAAAAA.

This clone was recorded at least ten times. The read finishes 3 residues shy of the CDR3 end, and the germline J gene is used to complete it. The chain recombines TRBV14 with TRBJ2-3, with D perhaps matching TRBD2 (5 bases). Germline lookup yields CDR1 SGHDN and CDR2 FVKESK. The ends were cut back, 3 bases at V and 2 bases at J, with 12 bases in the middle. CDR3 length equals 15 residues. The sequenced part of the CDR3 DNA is TGTGCCAGCAGCCAGGACTTCACTTACACAGATACG. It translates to CASSQDFTYTDT. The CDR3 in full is CASSQDFTYTDTQYF. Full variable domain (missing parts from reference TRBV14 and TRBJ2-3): EAGVTQFPSHSVIEKGQTVTLRCDPISGHDNLYWYRRVMGKEIKFLLHFVKESKQDESGMPNNRFLAERTGGTYSTLKVQPAELEDSGVYFCASSQDFTYTDTQYFGPGTRLTVL.